This T cell receptor (beta chain) was sequenced during a study of blood T cell repertoires in COVID-19. The wider study: Researchers got acute and convalescent COVID-19 samples from the United States, Italy and Spain. From T cells, B-cell-depleted T cells, or PBMCs came the material, which was cDNA or gDNA.

Germline loops: CDR1 SSHAT, CDR2 FNYEAQ (reference sequence). The CDR3 spans 11 residues. Trimming removed 5 bases at V and 8 bases at J, with 7 bases between. Original data processing: Amplified reference gene primers provided the basis for estimating nucleated cell counts. The method was immunoSEQ multiplex PCR; TCRdb's version includes in-frame clones alone and lacks a portion of them. The V and J calls and clone size come from that table; D and trimming were worked out from the DNA. The sample contains around 150,000 clones, roughly 90% of which appear only once. The sample taken for sequencing was peripheral blood. This chain links TRBV7-7 with TRBJ2-1, with a tentative D call TRBD2 (5 bases). The sequence was collected from a man in his sixties with acute or convalescent COVID-19. The CDR3 is CASSTGYEQFF. The DNA of the CDR3 is TGTGCCAGCAGCACGGGGTATGAGCAGTTCTTC. The full variable domain, with the rest looked up from reference TRBV7-7 and TRBJ2-1, is GAGVSQSPRYKVTKRGQDVTLRCDPISSHATLYWYQQALGQGPEFLTYFNYEAQPDKSGLPSDRFSAERPEGSISTLTIQRTEQRDSAMYRCASSTGYEQFFGPGTRLTVL.